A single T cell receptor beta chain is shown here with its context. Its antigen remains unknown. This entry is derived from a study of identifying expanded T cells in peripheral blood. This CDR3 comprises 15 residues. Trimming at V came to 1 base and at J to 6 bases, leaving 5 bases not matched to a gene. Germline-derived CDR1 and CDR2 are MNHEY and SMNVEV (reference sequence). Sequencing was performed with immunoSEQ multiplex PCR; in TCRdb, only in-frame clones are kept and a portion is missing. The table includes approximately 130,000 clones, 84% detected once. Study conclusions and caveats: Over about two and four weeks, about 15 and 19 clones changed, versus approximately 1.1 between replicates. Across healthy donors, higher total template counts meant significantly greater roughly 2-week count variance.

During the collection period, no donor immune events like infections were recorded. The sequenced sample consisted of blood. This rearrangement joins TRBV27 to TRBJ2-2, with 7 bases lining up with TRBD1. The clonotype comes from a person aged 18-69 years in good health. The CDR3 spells CASSLYRGFPGELFF. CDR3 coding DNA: TGTGCCAGCAGTTTATACAGGGGTTTTCCCGGGGAGCTGTTTTTT.